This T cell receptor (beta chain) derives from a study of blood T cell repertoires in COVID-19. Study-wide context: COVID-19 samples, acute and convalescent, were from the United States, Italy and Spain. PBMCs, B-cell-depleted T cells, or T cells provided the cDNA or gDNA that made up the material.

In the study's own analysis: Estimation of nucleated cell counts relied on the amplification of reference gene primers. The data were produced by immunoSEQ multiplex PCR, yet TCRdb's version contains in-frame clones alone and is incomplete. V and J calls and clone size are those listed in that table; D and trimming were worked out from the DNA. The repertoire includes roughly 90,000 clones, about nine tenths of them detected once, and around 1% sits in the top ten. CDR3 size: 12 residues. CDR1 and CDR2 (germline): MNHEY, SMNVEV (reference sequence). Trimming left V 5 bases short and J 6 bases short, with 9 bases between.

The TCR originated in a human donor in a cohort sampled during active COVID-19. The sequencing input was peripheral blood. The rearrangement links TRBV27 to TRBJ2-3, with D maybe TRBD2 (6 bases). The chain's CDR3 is CASSTRGDTQYF. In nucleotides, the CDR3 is TGTGCCAGCAGTACACGGGGGGATACGCAGTATTTT.